This TCR beta chain appears in the sequencing data of a study of metastatic and nonmetastatic thyroid tumors. Study-wide context: Comparative analysis of repertoires was undertaken across blood and tumor or nodule tissue obtained from malignant and benign thyroid patients.

All patients were untreated before thyroid surgery. The trim removed 4 bases at V and 4 bases at J, leaving 11 bases unmatched. Germline assignment: CDR1 SNHLY and CDR2 FYNNEI. The CDR3 runs 17 residues. Study processing details: The study's classifier, a distant-metastasis tool for papillary thyroid cancer, was built using CDR3 differences across clinicopathological groups. From the PCR reads, TCRdb re-called clones with MiXCR. TCRdb, not the authors, supplied the V and J calls. This sample has 30,000 to 40,000 clones, with 25% to 30% found just once. This clone occurred many times. This chain connects TRBV2 to TRBJ1-2; 11 bases map to TRBD1. Sequencing was done on a sample of blood. The TCR sequence derives from a female donor with papillary thyroid cancer or a benign thyroid nodule (not recorded which). Some clones in this sample may be carry-over from other donors' samples. The CDR3 loop reads CASSVFMDRGLGYGYTF. The CDR3 coding sequence is TGTGCCAGCAGTGTATTTATGGACAGGGGGCTGGGCTATGGCTACACCTTC. Together with reference TRBV2 and TRBJ1-2, the CDR3 gives the full variable domain: EPEVTQTPSHQVTQMGQEVILRCVPISNHLYFYWYRQILGQKVEFLVSFYNNEISEKSEIFDDQFSVERPDGSNFTLKIRSTKLEDSAMYFCASSVFMDRGLGYGYTFGSGTRLTVV.